This entry concerns a single T cell receptor (beta chain). The antigen remains undetermined. This sample is drawn from a study of T cell responses to AZD1222 COVID-19 vaccine. Study-level findings and limits: After the peak T cell response, and only then, were repertoires sampled.

CDR1 and CDR2 from the germline V gene are DFQATT and SNEGSKA (reference sequence). This CDR3 comprises 15 residues. J was trimmed by 2 bases and V by 3 bases; bases with no gene match: 6. Produced via immunoSEQ multiplex PCR; TCRdb's table is partial and in-frame only. The repertoire holds about 60,000 clones, with 75% to 90% as singletons. The input for sequencing was peripheral blood, taken on day 0 of AZD1222 vaccination. The origin of this receptor is an adult in good health. The chain is built from TRBV20-1 and TRBJ1-5; 8 nucleotides match TRBD1. This chain's CDR3 is CSASAETGGNQPQHF. CDR3 coding DNA: TGCAGTGCTAGTGCGGAGACAGGGGGCAATCAGCCCCAGCATTTT.